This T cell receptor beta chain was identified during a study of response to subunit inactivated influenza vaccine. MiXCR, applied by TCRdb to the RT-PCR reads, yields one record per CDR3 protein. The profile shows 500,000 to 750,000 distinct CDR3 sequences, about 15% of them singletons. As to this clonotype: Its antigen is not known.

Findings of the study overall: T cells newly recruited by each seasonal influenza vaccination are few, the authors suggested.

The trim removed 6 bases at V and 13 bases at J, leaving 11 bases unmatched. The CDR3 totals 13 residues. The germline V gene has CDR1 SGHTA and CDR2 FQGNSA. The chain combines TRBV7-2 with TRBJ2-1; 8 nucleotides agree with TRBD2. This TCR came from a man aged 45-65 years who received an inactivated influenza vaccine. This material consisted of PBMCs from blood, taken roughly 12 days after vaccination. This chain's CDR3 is CASSQGRREVQFF. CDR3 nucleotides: TGTGCCAGCAGTCAGGGACGGCGGGAGGTACAGTTCTTC.